The 2 T cell receptor beta chains given below trace back to one sample, sequenced in a study of post-analysis software for immune sequencing data. The library was made from cDNA and included unique molecular identifiers. TCRdb re-called the PCR reads through MiXCR, storing one row per CDR3 protein. The sample has under 200,000 distinct CDR3 sequences, 30% to 45% seen once. Source: blood, taken after autologous hematopoietic stem cell transplantation. These TCRs come from a girl aged 10 to 17 with multiple sclerosis.

The chain employs TRBV25-1 and TRBJ2-7; no definite D call. Germline V CDR1 and CDR2: MGHDK, SYGVNS. V was shortened by 3 bases and J by 1 base, with 7 bases between the two germline ends. The CDR3 length is 13 residues. CDR3 region: CASSDAASYEQYF. CDR3 DNA: TGTGCCAGCAGTGACGCCGCGTCCTACGAGCAGTACTTC.

V gene TRBV7-6 combines with J gene TRBJ2-6; D gene ambiguous. CDR3 length: 16 amino acids. Germline CDR1 SGHVS, CDR2 FNYEAQ. V lost 6 bases to trimming and J lost 0 bases, with 12 bases between them. The CDR3 is CASSHRAHSGANVLTF. The CDR3 DNA is TGTGCCAGCAGTCACCGGGCCCACTCTGGGGCCAACGTCCTGACTTTC.